The clone carrying this T cell receptor beta chain occurred a few times. Germline loops: CDR1 SGHTA, CDR2 FQGTGA. Trimming shortened V by 2 bases and J by 5 bases, and 21 bases separated the two germline ends. This CDR3 comprises 17 residues. Under the authors' procedure: Researchers report that nucleated cell counts were estimated from reference gene primer amplification. The protocol was immunoSEQ multiplex PCR, while the TCRdb copy is restricted to in-frame clones and leaves out a portion. That table supplies the V and J calls and clone size; D and trimming were determined from the DNA. The sample contains 200,000 to 250,000 clones, under 90% of which appear only once. The source of the sample is a study of blood T cell repertoires in COVID-19. In the study overall: The United States, Italy and Spain supplied acute and convalescent COVID-19 samples.

Seattle patients were enrolled during active infection and followed longitudinally. This TCR was sampled from a woman of 80 years or more with COVID-19, enrolled during active disease. Sequenced: peripheral blood. V is TRBV7-3 and J is TRBJ1-1; D perhaps matches TRBD1 (5 bases). Written as DNA, the CDR3 is TGTGCCAGCAGCTTATCCTCTTGGACACTACGAGGTACTGAAGCTTTCTTT. It yields the protein CASSLSSWTLRGTEAFF.